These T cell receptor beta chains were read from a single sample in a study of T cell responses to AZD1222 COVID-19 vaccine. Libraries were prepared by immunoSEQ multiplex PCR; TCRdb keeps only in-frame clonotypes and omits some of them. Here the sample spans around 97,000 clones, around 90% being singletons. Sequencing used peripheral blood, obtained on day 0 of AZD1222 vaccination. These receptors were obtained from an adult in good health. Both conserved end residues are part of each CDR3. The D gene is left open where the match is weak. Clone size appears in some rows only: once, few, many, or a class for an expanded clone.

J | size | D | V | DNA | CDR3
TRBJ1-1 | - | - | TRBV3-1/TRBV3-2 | TGTGCCAGCAGCCAAGTTCCGGGTCCGAACACTGAAGCTTTCTTT | CASSQVPGPNTEAFF
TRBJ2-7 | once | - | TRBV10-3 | TGTGCCATCAGTGAGTCGAATCCCGCGATCTACGAGCAGTACTTC | CAISESNPAIYEQYF
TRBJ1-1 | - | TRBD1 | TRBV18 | TGTGCCAGCTCACCTAGGACAGGGGGCGATGAGGGGAACACTGAAGCTTTCTTT | CASSPRTGGDEGNTEAFF
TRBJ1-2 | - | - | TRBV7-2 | TGTGCCAGCAGCTCCGCGTCAGGGGACTATGGCTACACCTTC | CASSSASGDYGYTF
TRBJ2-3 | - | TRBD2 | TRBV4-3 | TGCGCCAGCAGCCAAGTGGCGGCGGGAGGGCCCACGCAGTATTTT | CASSQVAAGGPTQYF
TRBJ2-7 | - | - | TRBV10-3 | TGTGCCATCCGACCGGGACAGGGTGCTAGCGGGAGTAGTTACGAGCAGTACTTC | CAIRPGQGASGSSYEQYF
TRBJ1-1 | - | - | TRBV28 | TGTGCCAGCAGTACCGTCGGCAGGAGGAACACTGAAGCTTTCTTT | CASSTVGRRNTEAFF
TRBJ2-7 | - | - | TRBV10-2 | TGCGCCAGCAAGGCAGGGTATCTCTCCTACGAGCAGTACTTC | CASKAGYLSYEQYF
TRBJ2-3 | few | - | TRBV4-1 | TGCGCCAGCAGCCAAGATCCCGGCGCGGATACGCAGTATTTT | CASSQDPGADTQYF
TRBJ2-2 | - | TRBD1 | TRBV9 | TGTGCCAGCAGCGCCCAGGGGACAGGGAACACCGGGGAGCTGTTTTTT | CASSAQGTGNTGELFF
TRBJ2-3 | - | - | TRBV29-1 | TGCAGCGTTGCCCCGCCGGGACTGGGCACAGATACGCAGTATTTT | CSVAPPGLGTDTQYF
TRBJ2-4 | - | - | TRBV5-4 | TGTGCCAGCAGCTTGGGAGGGGACCTGGCCAAAAACATTCAGTACTTC | CASSLGGDLAKNIQYF
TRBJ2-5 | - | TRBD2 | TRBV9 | TGTGCCAGCAGCGGCACTAGCGCGGGGACCCAGTACTTC | CASSGTSAGTQYF
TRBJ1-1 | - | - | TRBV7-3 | TGTGCCAGCAGCTCCCCCCCCGGGGACACTGAAGCTTTCTTT | CASSSPPGDTEAFF
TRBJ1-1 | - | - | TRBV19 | TGTGCCAGTAGTATAGATCGGGATGTGCCTGAAGCTTTCTTT | CASSIDRDVPEAFF
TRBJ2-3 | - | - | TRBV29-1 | TGCAGCGTTGACCCTCGGGGGCAGCAAACAGATACGCAGTATTTT | CSVDPRGQQTDTQYF
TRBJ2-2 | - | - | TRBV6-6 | TGTGCCAGCAGAGCCCCGGGCCTCGAACACTGGGAGCTGTTTTTT | CASRAPGLEHWELFF
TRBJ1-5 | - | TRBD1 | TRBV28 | TGTGCCAGCAGTTCGGGACAGGGACAAAATCAGCCCCAGCATTTT | CASSSGQGQNQPQHF
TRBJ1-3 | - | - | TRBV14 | TGTGCCAGCAGCCATGGCGGGGGATATGGAAACACCATATATTTT | CASSHGGGYGNTIYF
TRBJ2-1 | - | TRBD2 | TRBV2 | TGTGCCAGCAGTCCTACGACTAGCGGGATCAAGAATGAGCAGTTCTTC | CASSPTTSGIKNEQFF
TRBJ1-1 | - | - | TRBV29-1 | TGCAGCGTTGACCGGGGAGGGACTGAAGCTTTCTTT | CSVDRGGTEAFF
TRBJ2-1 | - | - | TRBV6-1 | TGTGCCAGCAGTGAAAACCAGTTGGACAATGAGCAGTTCTTC | CASSENQLDNEQFF
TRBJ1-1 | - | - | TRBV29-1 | TGCAGCGTTGATTCCAGAGGGGGTGAAGCTTTCTTT | CSVDSRGGEAFF
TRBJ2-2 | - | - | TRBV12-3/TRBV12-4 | TGTGCCAGCGACGAAACGAACACCGGGGAGCTGTTTTTT | CASDETNTGELFF
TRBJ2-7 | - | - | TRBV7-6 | TGTGCCAGCAGCTTAGCCGCGGGGCAGGGAGAATACTACGAGCAGTACTTC | CASSLAAGQGEYYEQYF
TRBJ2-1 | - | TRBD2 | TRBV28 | TGTGCCAGCAGACCCTCAGGGCTAGCGGACCCGTCCGACAATGAGCAGTTCTTC | CASRPSGLADPSDNEQFF
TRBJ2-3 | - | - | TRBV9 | TGTGCCAGCAGCGTTGCAACAGATACGCAGTATTTT | CASSVATDTQYF
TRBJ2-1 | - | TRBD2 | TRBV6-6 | TGTGCCAGCAGTTCACTTAGCGGGGGGGCCGGGAATGAGCAGTTCTTC | CASSSLSGGAGNEQFF
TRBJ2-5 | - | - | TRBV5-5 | TGTGCCAGCAGCTTGTCCGTGGAGACCCAGTACTTC | CASSLSVETQYF
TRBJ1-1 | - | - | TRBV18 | TGTGCCAGCGCTAACACTGAAGCTTTCTTT | CASANTEAFF
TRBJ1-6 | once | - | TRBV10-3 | TGTGCCACCACGGAGAGGGACTATTCACCCCTCCACTTT | CATTERDYSPLHF
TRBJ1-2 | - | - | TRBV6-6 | TGTGCCAGCAAAAACAACTATGGCTACACCTTC | CASKNNYGYTF
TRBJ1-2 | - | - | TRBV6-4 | TGTGCCAGCAGTGAGGGGGTCGGGCCCAACTATGGCTACACCTTC | CASSEGVGPNYGYTF
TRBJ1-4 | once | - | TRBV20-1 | TGCAGTGCTAGTAATCCGAGGGCAACTAATGAAAAACTGTTTTTT | CSASNPRATNEKLFF
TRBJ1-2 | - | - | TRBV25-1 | TGTGCCAGCAGTGCAAGGACACTGGATGGCTACACCTTC | CASSARTLDGYTF
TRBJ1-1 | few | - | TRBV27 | TGTGCCAGCAGTTTCACAGGGCTGAACACTGAAGCTTTCTTT | CASSFTGLNTEAFF
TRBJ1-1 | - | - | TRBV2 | TGTGCCAGCAGTCCACGGACCGCGAACACTGAAGCTTTCTTT | CASSPRTANTEAFF
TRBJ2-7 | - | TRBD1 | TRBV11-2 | TGTGCCAGCAGCTTCGGACAGGGGCTCTCCTACGAGCAGTACTTC | CASSFGQGLSYEQYF
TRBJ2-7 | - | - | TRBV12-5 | TGTGCTAGTGGTTTGGTATCTCTAGGAGGCAGGGCCGGCGAGCAGTACTTC | CASGLVSLGGRAGEQYF
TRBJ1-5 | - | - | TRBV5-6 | TGTGCCAGCAGCTACGGGGGGGGCATCCAGCCCCAGCATTTT | CASSYGGGIQPQHF
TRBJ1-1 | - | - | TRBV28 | TGTGCCAGCAGTTTTAGTTTGCGGGGTGCTGAAGCTTTCTTT | CASSFSLRGAEAFF
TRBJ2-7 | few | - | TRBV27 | TGTGCCAGCAGTTTATCCTCAGCGACCGAGCAGTACTTC | CASSLSSATEQYF
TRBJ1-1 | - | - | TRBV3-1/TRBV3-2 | TGTGCCAGCAGCCAAGTCCAGGGGAACACTGAAGCTTTCTTT | CASSQVQGNTEAFF
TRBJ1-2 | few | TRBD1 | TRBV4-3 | TGCGCCAGCAGACCAAGACTTACTGACAGGGGGCGGGATGGCTACACCTTC | CASRPRLTDRGRDGYTF
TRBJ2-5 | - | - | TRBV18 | TGTGCCAGCTCACCTTTACTTGACCAAGAGACCCAGTACTTC | CASSPLLDQETQYF
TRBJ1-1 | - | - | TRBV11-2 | TGTGCCAGCAGCTTAGGGGGGTTCGCTGAAGCTTTCTTT | CASSLGGFAEAFF
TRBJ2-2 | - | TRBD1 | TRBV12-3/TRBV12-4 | TGTGCCAGCAGTCGACAGGGGCTCGGGGAGCTGTTTTTT | CASSRQGLGELFF
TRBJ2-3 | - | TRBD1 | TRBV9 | TGTGCCAGCAGCGTACTCCCACCGGGACAGGGCACAGATACGCAGTATTTT | CASSVLPPGQGTDTQYF